This T cell receptor (beta chain) was sequenced for a study of Tregs in tolerant kidney transplant recipients. Whole-study context: Related graft donors supplied nonmyeloablative bone marrow transplants, and mixed chimerism was transient.

Trimming pared 1 base from V and 8 bases from J, leaving 12 bases between. CDR1 and CDR2 (germline): SGHTS, YDEGEE. This CDR3 has 13 residues. Produced via immunoSEQ multiplex PCR; TCRdb's table is partial and in-frame only. The table records about 110,000 clones, 90% of them present only once. Unstimulated Tregs (CD4+CD25+CD127-) and CD4+CD25- non-Tregs were sorted from PBMCs. Concerning this clone itself: Its specificity is not known.

Study findings and constraints: For some patients, primers changed over time, blocking nucleotide-level comparison. In tolerant patients, donor-specific Tregs outgrew total Tregs, suggesting antigen-driven expansion.

This chain connects TRBV5-8 to TRBJ1-2; D not resolved. Sample: CD4+ T cells from blood, taken before the transplant. This TCR was sampled from a human donor who received a combined kidney and bone marrow transplant. Written as DNA, the CDR3 is TGTGCCAGCAGCTTGATGAGGGCAGGAGGCTACACCTTC. Translated: CASSLMRAGGYTF.